This TCR beta chain was retrieved from a study of cytomegalovirus exposure and HLA in healthy donors. The study's findings and limits: Further analysis was carried out later, and it showed several of the most significant clusters appearing linked to common viral pathogens. Later analysis reportedly placed an Asian-associated ancestry cluster below the roughly 700-donor mean in N-insertions. Some TCR beta chains (around 180 of them) were listed as cytomegalovirus-associated.

Use of 60 Vbeta and 13 Jbeta primers characterized the PCR. Under the authors' procedure: The authors later counted roughly 87 million unique TCR beta chains, 9.5 million to 11 million of them shared. Assay: immunoSEQ multiplex PCR; the TCRdb copy retains only in-frame clones and omits some. V and J calls and clone size are as listed in that table; D and trimming were resolved from the DNA. The data contain around 150,000 clones, around 87% of them singletons. A remark on this clone: What it binds is unknown.

The germline V gene encodes CDR1 MNHEY and CDR2 SVGAGI. The CDR3 sequence is 14 residues long. V dropped 0 bases and J dropped 5 bases, with 10 bases sitting between them. The sequence was collected from a woman aged 25 to 39 in good health and CMV-seronegative. The genes are TRBV6-5 and TRBJ1-2; D gene uncertain. The sample comprised PBMCs. CDR3 sequence reads: CASSYSSAGYGYTF. CDR3 nucleotide sequence: TGTGCCAGCAGTTACTCGTCGGCAGGATATGGCTACACCTTC.